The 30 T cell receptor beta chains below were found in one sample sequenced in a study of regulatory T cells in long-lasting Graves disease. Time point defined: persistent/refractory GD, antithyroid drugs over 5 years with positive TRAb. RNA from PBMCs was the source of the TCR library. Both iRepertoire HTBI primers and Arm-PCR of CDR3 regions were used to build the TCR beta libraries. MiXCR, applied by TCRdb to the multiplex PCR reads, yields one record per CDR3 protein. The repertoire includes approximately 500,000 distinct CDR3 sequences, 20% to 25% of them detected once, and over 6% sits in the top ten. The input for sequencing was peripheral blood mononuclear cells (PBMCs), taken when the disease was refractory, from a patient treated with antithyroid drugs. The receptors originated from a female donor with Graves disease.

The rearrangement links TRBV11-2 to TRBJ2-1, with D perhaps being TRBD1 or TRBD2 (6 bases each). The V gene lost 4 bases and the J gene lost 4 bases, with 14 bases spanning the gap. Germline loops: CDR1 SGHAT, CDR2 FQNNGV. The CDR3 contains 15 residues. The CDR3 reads CASSYSGGGYNEQFF. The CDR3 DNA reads TGTGCCAGCAGCTACAGCGGAGGGGGGTACAATGAGCAGTTCTTC.

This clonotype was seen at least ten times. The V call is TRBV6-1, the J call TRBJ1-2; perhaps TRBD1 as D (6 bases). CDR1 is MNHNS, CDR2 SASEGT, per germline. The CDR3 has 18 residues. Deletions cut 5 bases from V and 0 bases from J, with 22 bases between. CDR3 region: CASSKETGGGLTNYGYTF. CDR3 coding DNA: TGTGCCAGCAGTAAAGAGACAGGAGGGGGACTCACTAACTATGGCTACACCTTC.

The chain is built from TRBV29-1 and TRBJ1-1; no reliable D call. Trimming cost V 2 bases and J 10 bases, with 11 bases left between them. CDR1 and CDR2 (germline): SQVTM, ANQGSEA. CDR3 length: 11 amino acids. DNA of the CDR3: TGCAGCGTTGAAAGCCGGGAGGTAGCTTTCTTT. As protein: CSVESREVAFF.

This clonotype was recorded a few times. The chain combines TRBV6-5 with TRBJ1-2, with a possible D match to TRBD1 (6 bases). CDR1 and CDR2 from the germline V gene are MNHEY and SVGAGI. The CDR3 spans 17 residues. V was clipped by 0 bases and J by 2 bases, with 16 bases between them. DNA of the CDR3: TGTGCCAGCAGTTACTCGGGGGCAGGGGCGCAGAACTATGGCTACACCTTC. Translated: CASSYSGAGAQNYGYTF.

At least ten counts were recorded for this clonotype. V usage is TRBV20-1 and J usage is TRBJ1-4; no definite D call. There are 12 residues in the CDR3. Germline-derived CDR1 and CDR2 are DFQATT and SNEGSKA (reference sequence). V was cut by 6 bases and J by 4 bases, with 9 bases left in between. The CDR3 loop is CSAPGSNEKLFF. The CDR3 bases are TGCAGTGCGCCGGGGAGTAATGAAAAACTGTTTTTT.

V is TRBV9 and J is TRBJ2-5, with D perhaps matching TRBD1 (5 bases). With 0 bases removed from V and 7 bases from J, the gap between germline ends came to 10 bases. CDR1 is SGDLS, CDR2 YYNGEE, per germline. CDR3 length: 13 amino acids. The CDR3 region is CASSVAVQGTQYF. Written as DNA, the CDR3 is TGTGCCAGCAGCGTAGCCGTCCAGGGGACCCAGTACTTC.

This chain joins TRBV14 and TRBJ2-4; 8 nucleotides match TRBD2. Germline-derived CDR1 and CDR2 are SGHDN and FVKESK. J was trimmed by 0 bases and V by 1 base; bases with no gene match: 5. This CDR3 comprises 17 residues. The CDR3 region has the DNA TGTGCCAGCAGCCAAGTTTGGCGGGGGGAAGCCAAAAACATTCAGTACTTC. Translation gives CASSQVWRGEAKNIQYF.

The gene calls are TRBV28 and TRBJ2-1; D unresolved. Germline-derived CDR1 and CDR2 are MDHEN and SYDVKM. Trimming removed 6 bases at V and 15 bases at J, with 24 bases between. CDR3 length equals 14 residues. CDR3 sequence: CASSRSKGPLARFF. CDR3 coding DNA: TGTGCCAGCAGCCGCAGCAAAGGACCATTGGCACGGTTCTTC. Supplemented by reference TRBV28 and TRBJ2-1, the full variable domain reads DVKVTQSSRYLVKRTGEKVFLECVQDMDHENMFWYRQDPGLGLRLIYFSYDVKMKEKGDIPEGYSVSREKKERFSLILESASTNQTSMYLCASSRSKGPLARFFGPGTRLTVL.

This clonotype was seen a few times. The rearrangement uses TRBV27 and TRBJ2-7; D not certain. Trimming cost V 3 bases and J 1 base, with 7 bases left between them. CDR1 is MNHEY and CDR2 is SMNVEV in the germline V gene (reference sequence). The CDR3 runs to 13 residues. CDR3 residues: CASSFRISYEQYF. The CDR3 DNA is TGTGCCAGCAGTTTCAGGATTTCCTACGAGCAGTACTTC.

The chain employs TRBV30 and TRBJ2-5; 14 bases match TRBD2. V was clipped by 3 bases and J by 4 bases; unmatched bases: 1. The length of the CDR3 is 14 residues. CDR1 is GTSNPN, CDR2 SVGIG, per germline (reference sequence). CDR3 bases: TGTGCCTGGAGCGGACTAGCGGGAGGAGAGACCCAGTACTTC. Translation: CAWSGLAGGETQYF.

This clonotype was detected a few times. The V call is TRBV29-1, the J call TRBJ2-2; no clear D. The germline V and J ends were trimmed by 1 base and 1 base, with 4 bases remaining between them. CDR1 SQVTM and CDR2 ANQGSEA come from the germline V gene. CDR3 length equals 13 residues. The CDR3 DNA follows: TGCAGCGTTGAAGCAGGGAACACCGGGGAGCTGTTTTTT. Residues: CSVEAGNTGELFF.

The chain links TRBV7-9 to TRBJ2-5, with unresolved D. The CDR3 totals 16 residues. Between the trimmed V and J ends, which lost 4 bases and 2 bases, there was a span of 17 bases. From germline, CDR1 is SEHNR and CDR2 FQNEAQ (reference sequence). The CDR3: CASSYSAQPVQETQYF. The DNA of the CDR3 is TGTGCCAGCAGCTATTCGGCCCAACCAGTACAAGAGACCCAGTACTTC.

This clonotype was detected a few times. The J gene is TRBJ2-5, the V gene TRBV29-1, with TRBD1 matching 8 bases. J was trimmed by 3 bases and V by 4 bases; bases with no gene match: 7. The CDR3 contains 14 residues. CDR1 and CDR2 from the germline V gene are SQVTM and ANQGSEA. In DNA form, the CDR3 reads TGCAGCGTTGCAGGGGGCCTGATCGAAGAGACCCAGTACTTC. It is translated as CSVAGGLIEETQYF.

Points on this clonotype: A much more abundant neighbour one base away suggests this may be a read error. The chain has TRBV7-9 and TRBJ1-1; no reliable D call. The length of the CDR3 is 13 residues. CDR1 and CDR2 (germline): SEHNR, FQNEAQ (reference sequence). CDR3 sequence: CASSSYENTGAFF. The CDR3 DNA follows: TGTGCCAGCAGCTCCTACGAGAACACTGGAGCTTTCTTT.

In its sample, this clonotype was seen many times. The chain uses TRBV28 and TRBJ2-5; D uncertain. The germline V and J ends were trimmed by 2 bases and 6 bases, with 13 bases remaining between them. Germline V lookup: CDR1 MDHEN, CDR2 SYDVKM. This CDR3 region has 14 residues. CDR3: CASSLISTFQTQYF. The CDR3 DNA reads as TGTGCCAGCAGTTTAATCTCGACATTCCAGACCCAGTACTTC.

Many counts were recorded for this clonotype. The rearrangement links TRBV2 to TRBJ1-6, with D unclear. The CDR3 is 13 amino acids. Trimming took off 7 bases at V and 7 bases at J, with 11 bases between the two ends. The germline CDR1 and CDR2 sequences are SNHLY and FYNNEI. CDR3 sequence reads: CASNEGGNSPLHF. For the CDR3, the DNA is TGTGCCAGCAACGAGGGAGGGAATTCACCCCTCCACTTT.

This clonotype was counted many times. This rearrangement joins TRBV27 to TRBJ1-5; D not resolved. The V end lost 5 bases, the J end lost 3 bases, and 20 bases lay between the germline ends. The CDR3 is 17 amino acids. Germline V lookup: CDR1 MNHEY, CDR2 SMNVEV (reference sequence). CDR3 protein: CASSPHFAPGANQPQHF. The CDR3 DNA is TGTGCCAGCAGTCCCCATTTCGCCCCCGGTGCCAATCAGCCCCAGCATTTT.

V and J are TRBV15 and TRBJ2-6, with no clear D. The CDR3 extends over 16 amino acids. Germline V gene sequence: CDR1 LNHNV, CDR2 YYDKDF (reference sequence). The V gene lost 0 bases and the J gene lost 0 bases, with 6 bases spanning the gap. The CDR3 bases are TGTGCCACCAGCAGAGAGCGGATCTCTGGGGCCAACGTCCTGACTTTC. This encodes CATSRERISGANVLTF.

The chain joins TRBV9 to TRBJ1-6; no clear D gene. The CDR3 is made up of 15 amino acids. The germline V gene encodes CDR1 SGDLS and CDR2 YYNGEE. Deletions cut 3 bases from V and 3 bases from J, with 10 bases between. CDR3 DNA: TGTGCCAGCAGCGGAGGACTCAACTATAATTCACCCCTCCACTTT. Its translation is CASSGGLNYNSPLHF. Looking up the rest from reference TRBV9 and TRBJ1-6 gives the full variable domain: DSGVTQTPKHLITATGQRVTLRCSPRSGDLSVYWYQQSLDQGLQFLIQYYNGEERAKGNILERFSAQQFPDLHSELNLSSLELGDSALYFCASSGGLNYNSPLHFGNGTRLTVT.

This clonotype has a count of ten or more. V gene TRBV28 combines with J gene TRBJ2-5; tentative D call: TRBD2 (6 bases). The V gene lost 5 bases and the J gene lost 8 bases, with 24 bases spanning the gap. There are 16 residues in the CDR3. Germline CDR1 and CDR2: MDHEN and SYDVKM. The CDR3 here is CASSPPPGVATGTQYF. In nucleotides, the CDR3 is TGTGCCAGCAGTCCCCCCCCGGGGGTAGCAACTGGAACCCAGTACTTC. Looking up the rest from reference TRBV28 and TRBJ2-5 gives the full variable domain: DVKVTQSSRYLVKRTGEKVFLECVQDMDHENMFWYRQDPGLGLRLIYFSYDVKMKEKGDIPEGYSVSREKKERFSLILESASTNQTSMYLCASSPPPGVATGTQYFGPGTRLLVL.

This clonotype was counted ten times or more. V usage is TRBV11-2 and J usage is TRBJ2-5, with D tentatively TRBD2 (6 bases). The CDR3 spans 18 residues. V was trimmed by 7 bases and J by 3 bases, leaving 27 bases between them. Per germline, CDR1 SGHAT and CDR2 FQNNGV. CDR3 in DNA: TGTGCCAGCACCCTTTTTTTCGATAGCGGAGTGGAAAAAGAGACCCAGTACTTC. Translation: CASTLFFDSGVEKETQYF.

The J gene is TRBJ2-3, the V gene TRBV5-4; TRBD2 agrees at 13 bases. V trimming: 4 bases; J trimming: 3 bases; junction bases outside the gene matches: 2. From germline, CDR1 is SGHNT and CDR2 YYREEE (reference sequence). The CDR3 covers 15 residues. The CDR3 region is CASSEGLAGTDTQYF. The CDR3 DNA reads TGTGCCAGCAGCGAGGGACTAGCGGGGACAGATACGCAGTATTTT.

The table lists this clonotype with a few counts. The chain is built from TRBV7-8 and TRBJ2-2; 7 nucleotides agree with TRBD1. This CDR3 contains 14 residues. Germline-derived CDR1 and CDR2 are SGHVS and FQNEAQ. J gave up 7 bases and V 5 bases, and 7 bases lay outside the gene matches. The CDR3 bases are TGTGCCAGCAGCCAAACAGGGGTAGTCGGGGAGCTGTTTTTT. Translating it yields CASSQTGVVGELFF.

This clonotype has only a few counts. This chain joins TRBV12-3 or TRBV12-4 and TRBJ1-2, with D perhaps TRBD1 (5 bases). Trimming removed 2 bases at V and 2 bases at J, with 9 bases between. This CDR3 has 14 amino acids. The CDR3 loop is CASSLTQANYGYTF. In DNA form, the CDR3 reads TGTGCCAGCAGTTTAACACAGGCGAACTATGGCTACACCTTC.

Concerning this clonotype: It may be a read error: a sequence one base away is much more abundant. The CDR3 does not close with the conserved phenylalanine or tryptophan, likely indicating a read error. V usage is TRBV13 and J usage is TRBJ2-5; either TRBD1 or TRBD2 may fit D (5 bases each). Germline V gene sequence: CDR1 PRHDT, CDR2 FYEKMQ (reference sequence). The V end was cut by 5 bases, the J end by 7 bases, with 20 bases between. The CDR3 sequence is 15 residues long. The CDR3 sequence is CASSPEGTSGGTQYS. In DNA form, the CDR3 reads TGTGCCAGCAGCCCCGAAGGGACCTCCGGCGGGACCCAGTACTCC.

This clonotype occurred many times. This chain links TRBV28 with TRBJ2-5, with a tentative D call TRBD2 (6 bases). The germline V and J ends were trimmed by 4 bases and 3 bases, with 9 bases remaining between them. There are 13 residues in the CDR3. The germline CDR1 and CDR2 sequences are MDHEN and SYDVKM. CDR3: CASSWEVEETQYF. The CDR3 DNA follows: TGTGCCAGCAGTTGGGAGGTTGAAGAGACCCAGTACTTC. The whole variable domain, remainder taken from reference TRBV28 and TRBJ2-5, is DVKVTQSSRYLVKRTGEKVFLECVQDMDHENMFWYRQDPGLGLRLIYFSYDVKMKEKGDIPEGYSVSREKKERFSLILESASTNQTSMYLCASSWEVEETQYFGPGTRLLVL.

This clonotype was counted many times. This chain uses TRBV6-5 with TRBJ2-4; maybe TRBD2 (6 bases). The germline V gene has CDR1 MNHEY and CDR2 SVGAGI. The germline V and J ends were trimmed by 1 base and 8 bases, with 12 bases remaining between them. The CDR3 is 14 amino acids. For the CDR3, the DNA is TGTGCCAGCAGTTACTTGGCTAGCGTGGACATTCAGTACTTC. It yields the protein CASSYLASVDIQYF.

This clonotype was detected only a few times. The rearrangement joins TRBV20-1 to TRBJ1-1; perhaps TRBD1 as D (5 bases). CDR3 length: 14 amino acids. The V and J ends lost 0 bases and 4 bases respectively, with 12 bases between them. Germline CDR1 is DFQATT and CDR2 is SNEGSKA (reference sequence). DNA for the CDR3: TGCAGTGCTAGAGATTGGGGGGGTAGCACTGAAGCTTTCTTT. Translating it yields CSARDWGGSTEAFF.

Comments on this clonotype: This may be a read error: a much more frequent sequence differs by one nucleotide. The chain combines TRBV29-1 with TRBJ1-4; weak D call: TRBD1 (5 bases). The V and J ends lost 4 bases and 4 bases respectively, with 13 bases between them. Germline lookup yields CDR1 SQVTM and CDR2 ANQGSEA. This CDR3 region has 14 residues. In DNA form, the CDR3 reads TGCAGCGTTGTAGACAGCCCTATTAATGAAAAACTGTTTTTT. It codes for CSVVDSPINEKLFF.

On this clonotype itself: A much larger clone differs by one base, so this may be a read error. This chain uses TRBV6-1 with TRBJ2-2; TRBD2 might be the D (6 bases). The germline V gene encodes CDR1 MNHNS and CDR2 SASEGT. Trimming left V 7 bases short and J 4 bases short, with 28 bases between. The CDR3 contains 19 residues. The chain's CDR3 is CASTQGDRFGTQSTGELFF. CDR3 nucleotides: TGTGCCAGCACCCAAGGGGATAGGTTCGGGACTCAGAGCACCGGGGAGCTGTTTTTT.